This T cell receptor beta chain was observed in a study of response to subunit inactivated influenza vaccine. This CDR3 has 15 residues. J was trimmed by 9 bases and V by 1 base; bases with no gene match: 7. Study results and limitations: That few new T cells are recruited by each seasonal influenza vaccination was the authors' suggestion.

Comment on this clonotype: Its antigen is as yet unknown.

TCRdb itself ran the RT-PCR reads through MiXCR, one entry per CDR3 protein. The sample lists around 600,000 distinct CDR3 sequences, approximately 10% occurring once. These data were also reused for a study on T cells expressing NK-cell markers. From that study: TCR beta cDNA was generated via 5'RACE template switching incorporating UMIs. Eight donors were sequenced, of whom seven were HCMV-seropositive, while the remaining one was HCMV-seronegative. NKG2C+ dominant clonotypes from 6 or 7 donors made up roughly 1.0-7.0% of CD8+ T cells.

This material consisted of PBMCs from blood, taken on the day of vaccination. This TCR derives from a man aged 45-60 years who received an inactivated influenza vaccine. This chain links TRBV12-3 or TRBV12-4 with TRBJ2-1; 9 positions agree with TRBD2. CDR3 sequence: CASSLGTSVRIEQFF. CDR3 in DNA: TGTGCCAGCAGTTTAGGGACTAGCGTTAGGATTGAGCAGTTCTTC.